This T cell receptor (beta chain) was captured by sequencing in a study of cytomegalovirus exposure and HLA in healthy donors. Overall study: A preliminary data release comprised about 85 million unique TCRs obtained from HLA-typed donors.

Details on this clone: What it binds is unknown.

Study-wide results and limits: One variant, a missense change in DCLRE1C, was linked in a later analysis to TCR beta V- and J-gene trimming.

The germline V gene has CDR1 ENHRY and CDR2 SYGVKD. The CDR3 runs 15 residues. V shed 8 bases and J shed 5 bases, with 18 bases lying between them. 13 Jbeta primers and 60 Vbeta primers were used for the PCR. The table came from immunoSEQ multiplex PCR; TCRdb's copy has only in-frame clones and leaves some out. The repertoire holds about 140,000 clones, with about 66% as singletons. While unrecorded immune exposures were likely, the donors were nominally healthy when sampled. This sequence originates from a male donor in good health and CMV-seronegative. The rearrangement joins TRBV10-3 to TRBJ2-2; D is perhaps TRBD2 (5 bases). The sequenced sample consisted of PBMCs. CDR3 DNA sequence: TGTGCCATCTTAAGAGGGATCGGGGTAACCGGGGAGCTGTTTTTT. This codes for CAILRGIGVTGELFF.